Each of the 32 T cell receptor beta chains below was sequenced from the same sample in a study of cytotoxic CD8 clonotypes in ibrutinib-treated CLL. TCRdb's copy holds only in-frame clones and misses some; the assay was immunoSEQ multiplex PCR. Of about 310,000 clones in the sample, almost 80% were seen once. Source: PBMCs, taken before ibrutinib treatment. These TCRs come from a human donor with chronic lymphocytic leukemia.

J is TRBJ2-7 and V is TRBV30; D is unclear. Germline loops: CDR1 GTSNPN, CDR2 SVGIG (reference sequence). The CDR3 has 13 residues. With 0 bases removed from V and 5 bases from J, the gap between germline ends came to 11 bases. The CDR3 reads CAWSVLGWDEQYF. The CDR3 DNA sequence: TGTGCCTGGAGTGTACTGGGGTGGGACGAGCAGTACTTC.

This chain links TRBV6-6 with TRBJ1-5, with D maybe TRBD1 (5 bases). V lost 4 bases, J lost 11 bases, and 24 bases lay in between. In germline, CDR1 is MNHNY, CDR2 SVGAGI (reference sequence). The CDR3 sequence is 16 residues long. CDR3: CASSSVDIHSSLTQHF. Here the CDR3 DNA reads TGTGCCAGCAGTTCTGTGGACATACACTCCAGTCTAACCCAGCATTTT.

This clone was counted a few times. CDR3 amino acids: CASSLTGSRTYTF. CDR3 nucleotide sequence: TGTGCCAGCTCACTAACAGGGTCTCGGACCTACACCTTC. The V call is TRBV18, the J call TRBJ1-2; the D gene is possibly TRBD1 (6 bases). With 4 bases removed from V and 10 bases from J, the gap between germline ends came to 16 bases. The CDR3 runs to 13 residues. Germline V gene lookup returns CDR1 KGHSH and CDR2 LQKENI.

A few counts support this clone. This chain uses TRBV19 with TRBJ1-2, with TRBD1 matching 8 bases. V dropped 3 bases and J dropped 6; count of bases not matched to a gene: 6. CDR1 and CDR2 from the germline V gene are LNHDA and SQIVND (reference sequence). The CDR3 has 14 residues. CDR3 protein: CASSIGGRGHGYTF. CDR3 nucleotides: TGTGCCAGTAGTATCGGGGGCAGGGGGCATGGCTACACCTTC. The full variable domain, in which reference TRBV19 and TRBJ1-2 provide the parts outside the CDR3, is DGGITQSPKYLFRKEGQNVTLSCEQNLNHDAMYWYRQDPGQGLRLIYYSQIVNDFQKGDIAEGYSVSREKKESFPLTVTSAQKNPTAFYLCASSIGGRGHGYTFGSGTRLTVV.

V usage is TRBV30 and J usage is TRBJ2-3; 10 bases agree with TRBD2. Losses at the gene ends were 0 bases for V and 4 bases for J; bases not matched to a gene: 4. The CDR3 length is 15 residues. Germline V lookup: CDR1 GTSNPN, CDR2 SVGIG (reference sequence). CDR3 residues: CAWSVPSGSSDTQYF. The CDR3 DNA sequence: TGTGCCTGGAGTGTCCCTAGCGGGAGTTCAGATACGCAGTATTTT.

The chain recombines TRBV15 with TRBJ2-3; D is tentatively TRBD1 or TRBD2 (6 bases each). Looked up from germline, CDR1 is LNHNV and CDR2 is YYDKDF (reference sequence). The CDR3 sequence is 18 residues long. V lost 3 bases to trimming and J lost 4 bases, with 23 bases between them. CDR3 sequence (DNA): TGTGCCACCAGCAGCTATAACACAGGGACTCCTTCCGCAGATACGCAGTATTTT. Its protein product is CATSSYNTGTPSADTQYF. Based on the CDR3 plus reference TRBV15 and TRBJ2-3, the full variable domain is DAMVIQNPRYQVTQFGKPVTLSCSQTLNHNVMYWYQQKSSQAPKLLFHYYDKDFNNEADTPDNFQSRRPNTSFCFLDIRSPGLGDTAMYLCATSSYNTGTPSADTQYFGPGTRLTVL.

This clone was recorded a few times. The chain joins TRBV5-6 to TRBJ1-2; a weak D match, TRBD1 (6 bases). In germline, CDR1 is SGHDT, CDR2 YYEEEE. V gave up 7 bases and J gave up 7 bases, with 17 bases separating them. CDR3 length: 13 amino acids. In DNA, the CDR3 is TGTGCCAGCTCCTCGACAGGAGCAGGTGGCTACACCTTC. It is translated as CASSSTGAGGYTF.

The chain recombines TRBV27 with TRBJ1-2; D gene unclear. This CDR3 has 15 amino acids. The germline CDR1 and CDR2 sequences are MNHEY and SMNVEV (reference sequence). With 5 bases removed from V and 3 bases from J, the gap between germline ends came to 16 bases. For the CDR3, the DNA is TGTGCCAGCAGTCCGTACAGTACGTCTGACTATGGCTACACCTTC. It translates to CASSPYSTSDYGYTF.

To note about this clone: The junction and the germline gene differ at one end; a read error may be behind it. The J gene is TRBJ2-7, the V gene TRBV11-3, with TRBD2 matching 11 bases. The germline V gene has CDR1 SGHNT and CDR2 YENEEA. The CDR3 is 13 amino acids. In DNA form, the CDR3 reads TGTGCCAGCACCTTAGGGACTAGCGGCGAGCAGTACTTC. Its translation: CASTLGTSGEQYF.

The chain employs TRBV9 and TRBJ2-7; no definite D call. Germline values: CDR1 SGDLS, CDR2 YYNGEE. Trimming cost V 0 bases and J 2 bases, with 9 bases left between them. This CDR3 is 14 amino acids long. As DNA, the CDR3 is TGTGCCAGCAGCGTAGCTCTAGTTCCCTACGAGCAGTACTTC. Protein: CASSVALVPYEQYF.

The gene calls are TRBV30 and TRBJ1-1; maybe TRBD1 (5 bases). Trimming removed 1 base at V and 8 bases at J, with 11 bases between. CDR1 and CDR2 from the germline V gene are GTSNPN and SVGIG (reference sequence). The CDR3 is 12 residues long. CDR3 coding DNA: TGTGCCTGGAGTGACAGGTCGAGCGAAGCTTTCTTT. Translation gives CAWSDRSSEAFF.

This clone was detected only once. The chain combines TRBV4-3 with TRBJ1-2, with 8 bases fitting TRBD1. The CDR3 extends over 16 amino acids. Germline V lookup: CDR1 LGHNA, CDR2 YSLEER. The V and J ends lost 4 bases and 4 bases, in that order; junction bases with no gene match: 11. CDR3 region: CASSPITAGGGYGYTF. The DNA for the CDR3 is TGCGCCAGCAGCCCCATAACCGCAGGGGGCGGCTATGGCTACACCTTC.

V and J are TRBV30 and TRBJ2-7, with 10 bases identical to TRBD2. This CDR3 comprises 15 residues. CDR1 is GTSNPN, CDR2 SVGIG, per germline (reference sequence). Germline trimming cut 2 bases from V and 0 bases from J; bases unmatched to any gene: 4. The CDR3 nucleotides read TGTGCCTGGAGTATTAGCGGGAGGCCCTCCTACGAGCAGTACTTC. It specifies CAWSISGRPSYEQYF.

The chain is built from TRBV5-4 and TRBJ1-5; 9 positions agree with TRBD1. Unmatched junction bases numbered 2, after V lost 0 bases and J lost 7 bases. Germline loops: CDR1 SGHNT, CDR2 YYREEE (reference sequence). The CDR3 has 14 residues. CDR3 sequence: CASSLDRGLQPQHF. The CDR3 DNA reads TGTGCCAGCAGCTTGGACAGGGGGCTACAGCCCCAGCATTTT. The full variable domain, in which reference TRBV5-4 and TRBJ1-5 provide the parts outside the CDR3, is ETGVTQSPTHLIKTRGQQVTLRCSSQSGHNTVSWYQQALGQGPQFIFQYYREEENGRGNFPPRFSGLQFPNYSSELNVNALELDDSALYLCASSLDRGLQPQHFGDGTRLSIL.

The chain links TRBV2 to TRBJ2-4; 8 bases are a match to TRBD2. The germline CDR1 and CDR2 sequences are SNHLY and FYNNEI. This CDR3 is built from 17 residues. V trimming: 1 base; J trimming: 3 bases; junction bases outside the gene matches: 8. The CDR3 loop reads CASSEGEAGVGKNIQYF. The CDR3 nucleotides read TGTGCCAGCAGTGAAGGGGAAGCGGGAGTAGGCAAAAACATTCAGTACTTC.

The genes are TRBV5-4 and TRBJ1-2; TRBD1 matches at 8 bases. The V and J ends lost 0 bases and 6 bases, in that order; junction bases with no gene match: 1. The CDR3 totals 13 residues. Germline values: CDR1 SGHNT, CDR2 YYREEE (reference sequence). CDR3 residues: CASSLAGGNGYTF. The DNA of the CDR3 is TGTGCCAGCAGCTTGGCAGGGGGCAATGGCTACACCTTC.

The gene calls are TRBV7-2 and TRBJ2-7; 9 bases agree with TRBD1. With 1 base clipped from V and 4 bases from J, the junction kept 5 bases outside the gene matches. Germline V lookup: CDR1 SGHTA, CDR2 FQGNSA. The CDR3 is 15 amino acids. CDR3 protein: CASSLVMGQGYEQYF. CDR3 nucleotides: TGTGCCAGCAGCTTAGTAATGGGACAGGGATACGAGCAGTACTTC.

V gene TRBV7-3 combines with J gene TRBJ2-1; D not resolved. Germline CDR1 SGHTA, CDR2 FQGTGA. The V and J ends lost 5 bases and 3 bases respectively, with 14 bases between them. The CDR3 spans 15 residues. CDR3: CASSLPSLGYNEQFF. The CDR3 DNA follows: TGTGCCAGCAGCCTCCCCTCCCTAGGCTACAATGAGCAGTTCTTC. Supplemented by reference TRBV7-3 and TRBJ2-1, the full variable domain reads GAGVSQTPSNKVTEKGKYVELRCDPISGHTALYWYRQSLGQGPEFLIYFQGTGAADDSGLPNDRFFAVRPEGSVSTLKIQRTERGDSAVYLCASSLPSLGYNEQFFGPGTRLTVL.

This chain's CDR3 is CASSSRTDYTQYF. Here the CDR3 DNA reads TGTGCCAGCAGCTCACGGACAGACTATACGCAGTATTTT. The gene calls are TRBV7-9 and TRBJ2-3; tentative D call: TRBD1 (6 bases). V was pared by 4 bases and J by 7 bases, with 12 bases between. Germline CDR1 is SEHNR and CDR2 is FQNEAQ (reference sequence). The CDR3 covers 13 residues.

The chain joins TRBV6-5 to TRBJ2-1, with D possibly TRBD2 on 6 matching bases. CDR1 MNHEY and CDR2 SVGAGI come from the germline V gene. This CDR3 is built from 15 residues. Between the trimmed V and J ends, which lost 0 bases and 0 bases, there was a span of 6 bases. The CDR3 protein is CASSYSGGSYNEQFF. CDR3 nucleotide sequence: TGTGCCAGCAGTTACTCCGGGGGCTCCTACAATGAGCAGTTCTTC.

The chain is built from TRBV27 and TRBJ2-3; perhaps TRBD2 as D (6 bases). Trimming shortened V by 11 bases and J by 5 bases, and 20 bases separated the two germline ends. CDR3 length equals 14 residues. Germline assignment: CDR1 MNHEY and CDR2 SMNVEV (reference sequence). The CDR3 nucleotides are TGTGCCTCCCTGGGGCGGGGCGAGGGAGATACGCAGTATTTT. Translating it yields CASLGRGEGDTQYF.

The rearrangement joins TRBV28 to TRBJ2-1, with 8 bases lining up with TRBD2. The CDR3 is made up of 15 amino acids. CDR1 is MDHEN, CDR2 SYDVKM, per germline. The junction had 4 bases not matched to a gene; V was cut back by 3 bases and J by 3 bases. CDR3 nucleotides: TGTGCCAGCAGTTTGATTAGCGGGAACTACAATGAGCAGTTCTTC. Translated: CASSLISGNYNEQFF.

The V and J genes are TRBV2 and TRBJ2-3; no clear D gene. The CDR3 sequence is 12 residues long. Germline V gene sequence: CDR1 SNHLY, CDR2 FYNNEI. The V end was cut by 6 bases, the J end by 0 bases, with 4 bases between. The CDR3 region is CASRESTDTQYF. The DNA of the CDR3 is TGTGCCAGCAGAGAGAGCACAGATACGCAGTATTTT.

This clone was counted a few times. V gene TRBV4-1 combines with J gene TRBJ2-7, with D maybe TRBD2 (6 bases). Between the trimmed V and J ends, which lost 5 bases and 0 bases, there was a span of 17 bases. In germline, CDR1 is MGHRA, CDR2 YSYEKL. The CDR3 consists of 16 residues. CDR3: CASSYVGLSSSYEQYF. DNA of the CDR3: TGCGCCAGCAGCTATGTGGGACTCTCTAGCTCCTACGAGCAGTACTTC.

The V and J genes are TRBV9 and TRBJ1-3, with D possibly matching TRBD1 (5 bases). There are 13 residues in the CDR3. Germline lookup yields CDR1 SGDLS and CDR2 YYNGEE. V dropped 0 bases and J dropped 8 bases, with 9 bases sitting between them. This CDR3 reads CASSVAQADTIYF. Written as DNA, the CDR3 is TGTGCCAGCAGCGTAGCACAGGCGGACACCATATATTTT.

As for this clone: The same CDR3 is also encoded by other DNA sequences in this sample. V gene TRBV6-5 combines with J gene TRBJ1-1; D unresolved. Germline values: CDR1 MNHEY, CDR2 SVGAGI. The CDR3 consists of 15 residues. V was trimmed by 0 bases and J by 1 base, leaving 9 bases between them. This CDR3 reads CASSYSPGGNTEAFF. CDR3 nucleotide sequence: TGTGCCAGCAGTTACTCTCCAGGAGGGAACACTGAAGCTTTCTTT.

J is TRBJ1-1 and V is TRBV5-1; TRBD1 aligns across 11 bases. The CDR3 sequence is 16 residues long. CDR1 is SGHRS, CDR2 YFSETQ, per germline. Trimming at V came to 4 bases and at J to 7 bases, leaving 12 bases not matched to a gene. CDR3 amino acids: CASSPGTGGPTFEAFF. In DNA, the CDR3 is TGCGCCAGCAGCCCTGGGACAGGGGGACCCACCTTTGAAGCTTTCTTT.

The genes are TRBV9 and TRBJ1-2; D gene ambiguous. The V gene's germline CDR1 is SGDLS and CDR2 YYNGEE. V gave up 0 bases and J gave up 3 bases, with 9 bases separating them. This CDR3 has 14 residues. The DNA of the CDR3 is TGTGCCAGCAGCGTAGACGGACTTCACTATGGCTACACCTTC. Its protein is CASSVDGLHYGYTF.

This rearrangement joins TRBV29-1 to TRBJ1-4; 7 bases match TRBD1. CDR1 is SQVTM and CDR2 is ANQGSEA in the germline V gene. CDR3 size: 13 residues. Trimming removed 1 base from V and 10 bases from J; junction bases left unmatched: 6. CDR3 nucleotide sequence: TGCAGCGTTGAAGGGGACAGCCGCGGAAAACTGTTTTTT. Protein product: CSVEGDSRGKLFF.

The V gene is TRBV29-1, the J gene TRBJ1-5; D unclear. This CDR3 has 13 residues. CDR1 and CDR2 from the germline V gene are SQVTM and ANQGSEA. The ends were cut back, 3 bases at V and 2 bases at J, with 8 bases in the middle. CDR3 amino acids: CSVDSGGNQPQHF. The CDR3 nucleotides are TGCAGCGTTGATTCAGGTGGCAATCAGCCCCAGCATTTT.

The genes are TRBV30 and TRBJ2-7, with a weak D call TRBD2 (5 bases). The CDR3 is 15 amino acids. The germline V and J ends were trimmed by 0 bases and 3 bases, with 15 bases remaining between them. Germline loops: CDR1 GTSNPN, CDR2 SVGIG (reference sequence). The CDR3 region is CAWSVRGSGIYEQYF. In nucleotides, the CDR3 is TGTGCCTGGAGTGTTAGAGGTTCGGGGATCTACGAGCAGTACTTC. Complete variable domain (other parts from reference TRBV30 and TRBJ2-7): SQTIHQWPATLVQPVGSPLSLECTVEGTSNPNLYWYRQAAGRGLQLLFYSVGIGQISSEVPQNLSASRPQDRQFILSSKKLLLSDSGFYLCAWSVRGSGIYEQYFGPGTRLTVT.

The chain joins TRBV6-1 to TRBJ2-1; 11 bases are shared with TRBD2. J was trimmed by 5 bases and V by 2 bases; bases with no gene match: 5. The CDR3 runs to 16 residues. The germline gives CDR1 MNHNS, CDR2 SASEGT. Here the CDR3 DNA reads TGTGCCAGCAGTGAAATGGGACTAGCGGTAAACAATGAGCAGTTCTTC. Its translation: CASSEMGLAVNNEQFF.